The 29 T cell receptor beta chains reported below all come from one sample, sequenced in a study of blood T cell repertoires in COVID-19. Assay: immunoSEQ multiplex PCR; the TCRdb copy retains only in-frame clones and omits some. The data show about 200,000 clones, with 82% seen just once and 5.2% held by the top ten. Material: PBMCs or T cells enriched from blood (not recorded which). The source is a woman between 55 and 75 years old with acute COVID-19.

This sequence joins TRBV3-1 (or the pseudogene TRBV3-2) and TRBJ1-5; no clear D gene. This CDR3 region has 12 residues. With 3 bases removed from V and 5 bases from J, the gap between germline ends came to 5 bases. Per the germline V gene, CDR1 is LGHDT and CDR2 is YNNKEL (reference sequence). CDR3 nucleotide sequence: TGTGCCAGCAGCCACACAGATCAGCCCCAGCATTTT. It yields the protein CASSHTDQPQHF.

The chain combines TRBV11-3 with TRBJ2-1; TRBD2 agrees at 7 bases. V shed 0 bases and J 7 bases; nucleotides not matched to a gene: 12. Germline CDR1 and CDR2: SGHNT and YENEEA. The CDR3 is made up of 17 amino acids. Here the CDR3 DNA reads TGTGCCAGCAGCTTAGAACCCCCGGCGGGAGTGAGGAATGAGCAGTTCTTC. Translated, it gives CASSLEPPAGVRNEQFF.

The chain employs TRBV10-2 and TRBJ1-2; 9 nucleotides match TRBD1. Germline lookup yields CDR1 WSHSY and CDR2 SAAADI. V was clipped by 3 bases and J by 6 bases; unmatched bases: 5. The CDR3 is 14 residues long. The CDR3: CASSERRTGDGYTF. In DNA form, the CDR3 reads TGCGCCAGCAGTGAAAGGCGGACAGGGGATGGCTACACCTTC.

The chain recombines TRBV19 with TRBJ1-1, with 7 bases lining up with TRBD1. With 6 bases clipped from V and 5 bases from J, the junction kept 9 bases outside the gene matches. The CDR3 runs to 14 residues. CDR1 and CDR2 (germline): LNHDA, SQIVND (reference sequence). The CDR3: CASSLQGINTEAFF. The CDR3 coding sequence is TGTGCCAGTAGCTTACAGGGGATTAATACTGAAGCTTTCTTT. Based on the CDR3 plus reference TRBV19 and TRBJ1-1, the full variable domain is DGGITQSPKYLFRKEGQNVTLSCEQNLNHDAMYWYRQDPGQGLRLIYYSQIVNDFQKGDIAEGYSVSREKKESFPLTVTSAQKNPTAFYLCASSLQGINTEAFFGQGTRLTVV.

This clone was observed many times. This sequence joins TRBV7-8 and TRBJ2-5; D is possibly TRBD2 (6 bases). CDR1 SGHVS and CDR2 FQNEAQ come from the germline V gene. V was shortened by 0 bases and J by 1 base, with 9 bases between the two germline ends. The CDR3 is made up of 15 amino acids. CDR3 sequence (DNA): TGTGCCAGCAGCTTAGCTGGGACTGGCCAAGAGACCCAGTACTTC. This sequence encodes CASSLAGTGQETQYF.

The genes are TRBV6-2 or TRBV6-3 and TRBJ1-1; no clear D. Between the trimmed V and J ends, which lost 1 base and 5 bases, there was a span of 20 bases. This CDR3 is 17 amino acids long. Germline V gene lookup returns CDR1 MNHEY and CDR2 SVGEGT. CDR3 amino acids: CASSYYAAPRMETEAFF. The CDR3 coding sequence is TGTGCCAGCAGTTACTACGCAGCCCCCCGAATGGAGACTGAAGCTTTCTTT.

The CDR3 DNA follows: TGTGCCAGTAGCCCCACGGTGTCTGGAAACACCATATATTTT. This sequence encodes CASSPTVSGNTIYF. The rearrangement links TRBV19 to TRBJ1-3, with unresolved D. In germline, CDR1 is LNHDA, CDR2 SQIVND (reference sequence). The CDR3 has 14 residues. Trimming shortened V by 6 bases and J by 1 base, and 10 bases separated the two germline ends.

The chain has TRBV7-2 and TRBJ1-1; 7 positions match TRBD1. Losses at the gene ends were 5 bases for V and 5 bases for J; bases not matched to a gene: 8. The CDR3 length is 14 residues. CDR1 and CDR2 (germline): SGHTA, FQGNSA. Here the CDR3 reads CASSRDRARTEAFF. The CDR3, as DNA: TGTGCCAGCAGCCGTGACAGGGCGAGGACTGAAGCTTTCTTT.

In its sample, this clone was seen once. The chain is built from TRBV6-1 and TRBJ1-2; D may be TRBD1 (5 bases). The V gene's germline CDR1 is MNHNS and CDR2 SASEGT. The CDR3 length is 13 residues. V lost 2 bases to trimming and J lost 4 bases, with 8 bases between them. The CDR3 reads CASSETGVYGYTF. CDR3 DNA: TGTGCCAGCAGTGAAACAGGTGTCTATGGCTACACCTTC.

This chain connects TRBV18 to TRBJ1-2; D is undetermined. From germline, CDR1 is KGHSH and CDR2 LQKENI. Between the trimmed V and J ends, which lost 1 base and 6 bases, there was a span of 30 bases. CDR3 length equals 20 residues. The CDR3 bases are TGTGCCAGCTCACCACGTCCGCTCGGAGTTGCAGACTATTTTAGGGATGGCTACACCTTC. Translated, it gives CASSPRPLGVADYFRDGYTF.

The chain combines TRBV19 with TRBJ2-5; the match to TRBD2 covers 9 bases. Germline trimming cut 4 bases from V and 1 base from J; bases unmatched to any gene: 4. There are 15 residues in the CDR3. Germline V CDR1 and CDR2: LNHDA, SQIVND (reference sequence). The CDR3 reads CASSSSTSGQETQYF. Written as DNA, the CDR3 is TGTGCCAGTAGTAGCTCGACTAGCGGCCAAGAGACCCAGTACTTC. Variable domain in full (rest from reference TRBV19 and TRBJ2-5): DGGITQSPKYLFRKEGQNVTLSCEQNLNHDAMYWYRQDPGQGLRLIYYSQIVNDFQKGDIAEGYSVSREKKESFPLTVTSAQKNPTAFYLCASSSSTSGQETQYFGPGTRLLVL.

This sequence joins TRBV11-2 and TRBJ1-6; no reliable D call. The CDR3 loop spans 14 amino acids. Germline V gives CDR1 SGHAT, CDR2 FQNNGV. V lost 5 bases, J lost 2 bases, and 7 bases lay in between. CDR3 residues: CASSLSPYNSPLHF. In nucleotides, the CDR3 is TGTGCCAGCAGCCTCTCCCCCTATAATTCACCCCTCCACTTT.

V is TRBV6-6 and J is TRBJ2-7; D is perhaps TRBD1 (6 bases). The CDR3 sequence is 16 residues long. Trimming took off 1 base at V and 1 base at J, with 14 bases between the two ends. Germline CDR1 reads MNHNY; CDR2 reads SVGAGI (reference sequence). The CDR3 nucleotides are TGTGCCAGCAGTTACTTTTCCGAGACAGGATCCTACGAGCAGTACTTC. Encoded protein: CASSYFSETGSYEQYF.

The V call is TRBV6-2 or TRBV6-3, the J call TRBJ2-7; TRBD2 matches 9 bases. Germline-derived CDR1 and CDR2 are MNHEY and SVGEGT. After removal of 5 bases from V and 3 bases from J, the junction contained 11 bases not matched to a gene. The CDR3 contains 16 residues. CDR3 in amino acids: CASSGHLLAGSYEQYF. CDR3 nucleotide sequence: TGTGCCAGCAGTGGCCATTTGCTAGCGGGAAGCTACGAGCAGTACTTC.

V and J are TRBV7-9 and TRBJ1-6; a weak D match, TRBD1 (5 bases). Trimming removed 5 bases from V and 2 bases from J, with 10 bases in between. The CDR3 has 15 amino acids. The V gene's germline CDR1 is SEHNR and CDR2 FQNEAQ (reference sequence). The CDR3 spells CASSPGGAYNSPLHF. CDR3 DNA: TGTGCCAGCAGCCCTGGAGGGGCCTATAATTCACCCCTCCACTTT.

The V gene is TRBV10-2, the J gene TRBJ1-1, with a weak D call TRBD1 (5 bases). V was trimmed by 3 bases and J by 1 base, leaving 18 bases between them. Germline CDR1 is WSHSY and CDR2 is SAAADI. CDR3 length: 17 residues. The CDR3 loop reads CASSEIVGGAGNTEAFF. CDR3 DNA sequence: TGCGCCAGCAGTGAAATCGTAGGAGGGGCTGGGAACACTGAAGCTTTCTTT.

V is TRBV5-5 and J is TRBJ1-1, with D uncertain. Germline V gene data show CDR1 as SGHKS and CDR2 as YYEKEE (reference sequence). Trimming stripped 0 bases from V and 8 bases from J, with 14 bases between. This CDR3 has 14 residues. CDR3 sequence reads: CASSLGQDGLEAFF. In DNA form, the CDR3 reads TGTGCCAGCAGCTTGGGCCAAGATGGACTGGAAGCTTTCTTT.

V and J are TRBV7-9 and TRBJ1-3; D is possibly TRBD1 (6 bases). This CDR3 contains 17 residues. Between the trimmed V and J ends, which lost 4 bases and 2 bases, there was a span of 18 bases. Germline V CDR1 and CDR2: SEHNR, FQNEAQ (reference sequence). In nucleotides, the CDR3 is TGTGCCAGCAGCTCGCGCCGAACAGGGTTCGCTGGAAACACCATATATTTT. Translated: CASSSRRTGFAGNTIYF.

The CDR3: CASSQVGYQREGYNEQFF. CDR3 sequence (DNA): TGTGCCAGCAGCCAAGTAGGATACCAGCGGGAGGGTTACAATGAGCAGTTCTTC. V gene TRBV4-2 combines with J gene TRBJ2-1; 10 bases line up with TRBD2. The germline V gene has CDR1 LGHNA and CDR2 YNFKEQ. The CDR3 sequence is 18 residues long. V dropped 1 base and J dropped 4; count of bases not matched to a gene: 10.

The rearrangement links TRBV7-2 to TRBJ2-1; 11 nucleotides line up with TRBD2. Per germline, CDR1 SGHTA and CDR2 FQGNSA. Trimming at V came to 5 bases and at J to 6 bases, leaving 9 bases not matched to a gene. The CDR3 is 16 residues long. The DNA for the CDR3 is TGTGCCAGCAGCCCGAGCCGAGGGACTAGCGGCAATGAGCAGTTCTTC. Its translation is CASSPSRGTSGNEQFF.

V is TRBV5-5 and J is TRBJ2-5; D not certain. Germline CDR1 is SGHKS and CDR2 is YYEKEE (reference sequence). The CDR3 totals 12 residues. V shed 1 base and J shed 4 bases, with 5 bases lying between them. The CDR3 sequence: CASSLTVETQYF. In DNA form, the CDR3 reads TGTGCCAGCAGCTTGACGGTAGAGACCCAGTACTTC. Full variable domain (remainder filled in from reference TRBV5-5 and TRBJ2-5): DAGVTQSPTHLIKTRGQQVTLRCSPISGHKSVSWYQQVLGQGPQFIFQYYEKEERGRGNFPDRFSARQFPNYSSELNVNALLLGDSALYLCASSLTVETQYFGPGTRLLVL.

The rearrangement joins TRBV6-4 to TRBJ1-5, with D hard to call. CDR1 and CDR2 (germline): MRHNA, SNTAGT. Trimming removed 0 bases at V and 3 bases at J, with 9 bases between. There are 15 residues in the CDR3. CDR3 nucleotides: TGTGCCAGCAGTGACTCCTATGAGGCCAATCAGCCCCAGCATTTT. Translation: CASSDSYEANQPQHF.

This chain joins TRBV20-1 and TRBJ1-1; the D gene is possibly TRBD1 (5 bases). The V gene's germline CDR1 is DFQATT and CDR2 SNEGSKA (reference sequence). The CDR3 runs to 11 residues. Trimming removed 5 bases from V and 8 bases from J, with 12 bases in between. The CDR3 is CSAPDSIEAFF. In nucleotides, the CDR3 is TGCAGTGCTCCCGACAGTATCGAAGCTTTCTTT.

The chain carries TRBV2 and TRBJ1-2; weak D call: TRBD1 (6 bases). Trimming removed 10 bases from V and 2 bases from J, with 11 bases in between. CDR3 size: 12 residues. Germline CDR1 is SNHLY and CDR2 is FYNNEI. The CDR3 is CATGQLNYGYTF. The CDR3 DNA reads TGTGCCACCGGACAGCTGAACTATGGCTACACCTTC.

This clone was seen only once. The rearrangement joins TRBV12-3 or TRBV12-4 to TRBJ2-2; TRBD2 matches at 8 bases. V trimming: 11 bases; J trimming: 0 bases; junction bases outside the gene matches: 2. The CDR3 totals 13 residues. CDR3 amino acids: CADGGANTGELFF. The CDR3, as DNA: TGTGCCGACGGGGGGGCGAACACCGGGGAGCTGTTTTTT.

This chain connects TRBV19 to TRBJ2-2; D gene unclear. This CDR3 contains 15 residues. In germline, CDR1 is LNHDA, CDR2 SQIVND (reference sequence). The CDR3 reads CAPPPPSEDTGELFF. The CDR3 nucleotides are TGTGCGCCACCGCCGCCCAGCGAGGACACCGGGGAGCTGTTTTTT.

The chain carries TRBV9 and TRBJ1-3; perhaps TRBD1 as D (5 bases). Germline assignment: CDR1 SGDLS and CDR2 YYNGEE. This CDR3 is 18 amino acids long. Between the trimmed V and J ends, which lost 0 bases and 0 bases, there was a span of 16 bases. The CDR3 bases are TGTGCCAGCAGCGTAGGGGGCAGGCAACCCCACTCTGGAAACACCATATATTTT. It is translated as CASSVGGRQPHSGNTIYF.

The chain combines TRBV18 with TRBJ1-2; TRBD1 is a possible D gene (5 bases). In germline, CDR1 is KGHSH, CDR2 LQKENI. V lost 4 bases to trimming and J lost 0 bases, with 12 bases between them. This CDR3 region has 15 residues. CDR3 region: CASSRRQLTNYGYTF. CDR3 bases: TGTGCCAGCTCACGTCGACAGCTTACTAACTATGGCTACACCTTC.

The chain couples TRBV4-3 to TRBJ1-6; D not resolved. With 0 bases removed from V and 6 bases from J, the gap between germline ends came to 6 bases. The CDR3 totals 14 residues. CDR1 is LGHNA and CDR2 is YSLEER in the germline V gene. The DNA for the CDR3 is TGCGCCAGCAGCCAAGACAGTTTTAATTCACCCCTCCACTTT. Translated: CASSQDSFNSPLHF.